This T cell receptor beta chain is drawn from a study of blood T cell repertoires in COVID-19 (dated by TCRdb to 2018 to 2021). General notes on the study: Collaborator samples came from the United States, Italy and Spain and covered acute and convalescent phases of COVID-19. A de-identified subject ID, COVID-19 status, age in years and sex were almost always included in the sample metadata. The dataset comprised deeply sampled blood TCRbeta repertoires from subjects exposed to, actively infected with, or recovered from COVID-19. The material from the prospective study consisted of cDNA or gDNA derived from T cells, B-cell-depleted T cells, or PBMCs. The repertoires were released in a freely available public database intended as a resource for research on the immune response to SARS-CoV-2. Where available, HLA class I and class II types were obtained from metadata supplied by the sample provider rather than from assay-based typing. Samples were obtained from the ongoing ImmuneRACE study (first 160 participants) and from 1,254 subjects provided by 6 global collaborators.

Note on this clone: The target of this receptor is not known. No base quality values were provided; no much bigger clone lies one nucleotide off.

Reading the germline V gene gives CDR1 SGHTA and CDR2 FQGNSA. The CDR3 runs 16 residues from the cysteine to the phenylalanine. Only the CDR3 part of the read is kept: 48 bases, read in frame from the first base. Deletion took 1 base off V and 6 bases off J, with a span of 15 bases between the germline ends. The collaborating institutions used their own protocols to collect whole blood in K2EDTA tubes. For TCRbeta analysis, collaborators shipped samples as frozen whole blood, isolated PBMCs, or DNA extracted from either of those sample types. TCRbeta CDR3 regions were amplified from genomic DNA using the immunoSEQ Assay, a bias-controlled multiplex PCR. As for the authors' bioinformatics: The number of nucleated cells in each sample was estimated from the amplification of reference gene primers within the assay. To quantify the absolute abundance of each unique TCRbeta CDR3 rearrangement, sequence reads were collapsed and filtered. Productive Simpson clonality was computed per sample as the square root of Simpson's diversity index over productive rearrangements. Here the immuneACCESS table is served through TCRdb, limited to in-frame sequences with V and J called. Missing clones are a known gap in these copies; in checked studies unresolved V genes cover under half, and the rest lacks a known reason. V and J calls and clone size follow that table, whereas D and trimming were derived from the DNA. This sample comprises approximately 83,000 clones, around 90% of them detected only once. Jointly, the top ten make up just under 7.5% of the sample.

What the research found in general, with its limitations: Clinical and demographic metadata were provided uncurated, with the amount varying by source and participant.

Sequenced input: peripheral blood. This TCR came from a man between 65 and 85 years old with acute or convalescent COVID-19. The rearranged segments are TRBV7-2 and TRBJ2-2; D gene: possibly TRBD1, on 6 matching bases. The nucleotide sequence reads TGTGCCAGCAGCTTAGAACCAGGGGCGAAGTCCGGGGAGCTGTTTTTT. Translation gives CASSLEPGAKSGELFF.